This TCR beta chain was recorded in a study of blood T cell repertoires in COVID-19 (TCRdb year 2020). Context from the whole study: Samples from collaborators originated in the United States, Italy and Spain and spanned both the acute and convalescent phases of COVID-19. Where available, HLA class I and class II types were taken from metadata supplied by the sample provider and were not determined by assay-based typing. A de-identified subject ID, COVID-19 status, age in years and sex were almost always included in the sample metadata. Samples were obtained from the ongoing ImmuneRACE study (first 160 participants) and from approximately 1,200 subjects provided by 6 global collaborators. The material from the prospective study consisted of cDNA or gDNA derived from T cells, B-cell-depleted T cells, or PBMCs. Subjects who had been exposed to COVID-19, were actively infected with it, or had recovered from it provided the deeply sampled blood TCRbeta repertoires that made up the dataset. A freely available public database, intended as a resource for researchers studying the immune response to SARS-CoV-2, is where the repertoires were released. The paper as a whole reports these results and caveats: How much clinical and demographic metadata was included differed by source and by participant, and the metadata was provided uncurated.

One collaborating source in Seattle enrolled patients while the patients were actively infected and followed the patients over time throughout the course of disease. Whole blood was collected in K2EDTA tubes by collaborating institutions according to the institutions' own protocols. For TCRbeta analysis, collaborators shipped samples in one of three forms: frozen whole blood, isolated PBMCs, or DNA extracted from either of those sample types. This clone was found a few times. The clone's antigen remains unknown. Base quality data are lacking; no much larger clone is found one base away. Including cysteine and phenylalanine, the CDR3 has 14 amino acids. Left in the record is the CDR3 DNA by itself, 42 bases read in frame from the first base. Taken from the germline V gene (reference sequence), the CDR1 and CDR2 loops are WNHNN and SYGVQD. At the junction V is shortened by 4 bases and J by 3 bases; bases outside the gene matches: 2.

The immunoSEQ Assay, a bias-controlled multiplex PCR, was used to amplify TCRbeta CDR3 regions from genomic DNA. Turning to the authors' computational methods: The number of nucleated cells in each sample was estimated by amplification of reference gene primers within the assay. Sequence reads were collapsed and filtered to measure the absolute abundance of every unique TCRbeta CDR3 rearrangement. For each sample, productive Simpson clonality was calculated by taking the square root of Simpson's diversity index across productive rearrangements. TCRdb mirrors the immuneACCESS table, restricted to in-frame sequences. Some clones are absent from its copies; in checked studies, under half trace to an unresolved V gene, and the reason for the others is unknown. The V and J calls and clone size were taken over from that table, and D and trimming were inferred from the DNA. The sample table contains approximately 500,000 clones; only one count was recorded for 89% of them. The ten largest clones add up to approximately 0.9% of the sample.

Sequences were obtained from peripheral blood. The receptor chain draws on TRBV10-1 and TRBJ2-7, with TRBD1 identical over 11 junction bases. This sequence originates from a man aged 18 to 30 with COVID-19, enrolled during active disease. The nucleotide sequence is given as TGCGCCAGCAGTGGCGGGACAGGGGGCTACGAGCAGTACTTC. Its protein reads: CASSGGTGGYEQYF.